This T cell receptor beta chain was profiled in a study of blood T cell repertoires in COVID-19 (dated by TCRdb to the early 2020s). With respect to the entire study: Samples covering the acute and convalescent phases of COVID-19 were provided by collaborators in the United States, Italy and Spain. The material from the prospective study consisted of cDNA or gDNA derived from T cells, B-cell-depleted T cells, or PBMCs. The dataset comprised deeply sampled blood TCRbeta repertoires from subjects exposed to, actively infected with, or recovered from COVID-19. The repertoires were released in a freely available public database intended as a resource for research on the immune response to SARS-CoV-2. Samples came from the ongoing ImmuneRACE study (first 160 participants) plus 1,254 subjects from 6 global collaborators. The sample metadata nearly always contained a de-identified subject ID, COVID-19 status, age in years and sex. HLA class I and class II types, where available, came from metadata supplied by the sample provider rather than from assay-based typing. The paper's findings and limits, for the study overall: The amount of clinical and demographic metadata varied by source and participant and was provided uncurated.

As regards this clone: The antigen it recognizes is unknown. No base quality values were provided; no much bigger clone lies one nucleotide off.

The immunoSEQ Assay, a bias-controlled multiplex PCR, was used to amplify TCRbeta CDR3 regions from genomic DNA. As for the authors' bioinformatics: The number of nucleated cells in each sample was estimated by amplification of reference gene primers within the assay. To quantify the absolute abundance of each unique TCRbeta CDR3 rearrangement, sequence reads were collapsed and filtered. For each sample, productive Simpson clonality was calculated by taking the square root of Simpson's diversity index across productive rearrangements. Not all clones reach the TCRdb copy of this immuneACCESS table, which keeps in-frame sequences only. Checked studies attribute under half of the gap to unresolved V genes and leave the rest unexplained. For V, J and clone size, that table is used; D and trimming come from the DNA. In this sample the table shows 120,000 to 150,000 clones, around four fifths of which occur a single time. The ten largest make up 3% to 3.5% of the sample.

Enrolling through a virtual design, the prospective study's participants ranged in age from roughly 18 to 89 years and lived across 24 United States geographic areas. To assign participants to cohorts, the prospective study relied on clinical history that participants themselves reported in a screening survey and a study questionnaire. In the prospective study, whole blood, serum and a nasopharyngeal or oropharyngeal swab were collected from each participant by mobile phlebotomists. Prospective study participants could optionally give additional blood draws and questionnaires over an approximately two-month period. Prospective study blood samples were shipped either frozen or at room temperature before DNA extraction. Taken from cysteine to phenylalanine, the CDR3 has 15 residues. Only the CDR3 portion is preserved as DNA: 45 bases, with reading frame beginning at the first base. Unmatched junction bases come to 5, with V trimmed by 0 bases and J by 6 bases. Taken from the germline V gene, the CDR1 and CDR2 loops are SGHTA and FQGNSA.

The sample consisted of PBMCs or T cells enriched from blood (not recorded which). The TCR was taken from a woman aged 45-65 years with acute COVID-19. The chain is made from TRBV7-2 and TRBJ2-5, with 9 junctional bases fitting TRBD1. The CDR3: CASSLALGQGKTQYF. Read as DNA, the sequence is TGTGCCAGCAGCTTAGCCCTAGGACAGGGGAAGACCCAGTACTTC.